This entry lists 24 T cell receptor beta chains sequenced from one sample in a study of cytomegalovirus exposure and HLA in healthy donors. PCR primers comprised 60 Vbeta and 13 Jbeta primers. The repertoire was sequenced with immunoSEQ multiplex PCR; TCRdb's copy has only in-frame clones and lacks some. This sample has some 130,000 clones, with approximately 73% found just once. Source material: PBMCs. These receptors all stem from a woman aged 40 to 49 in good health and CMV-seronegative.

The gene calls are TRBV5-1 and TRBJ2-3, with TRBD1 matching over 7 bases. The V gene end was trimmed by 4 bases and the J gene end by 10 bases; junction bases not matched to a gene: 15. Per germline, CDR1 SGHRS and CDR2 YFSETQ. The CDR3 is made up of 15 amino acids. CDR3 sequence reads: CASSSRDSGGLSQYF. The CDR3, as DNA: TGCGCCAGCAGCAGCCGGGACAGCGGTGGGTTGTCGCAGTATTTT.

The chain couples TRBV11-1 to TRBJ1-2; D possibly corresponds to TRBD1 (5 bases). Trimming pared 5 bases from V and 0 bases from J, leaving 10 bases between. Per germline, CDR1 SGHAT and CDR2 FQDESV (reference sequence). The CDR3 runs 14 residues. CDR3 coding DNA: TGTGCCAGCAGCCCGGCAGGGCCTAACTATGGCTACACCTTC. Amino acids: CASSPAGPNYGYTF.

The gene calls are TRBV2 and TRBJ2-2; 7 bases are a match to TRBD2. Germline V gives CDR1 SNHLY, CDR2 FYNNEI. This CDR3 comprises 16 residues. With V trimmed by 3 bases and J by 5 bases, 9 bases remained unmatched. The CDR3 region has the DNA TGTGCCAGCAGTGACTGGCTAGCGGCCACGACCGGGGAGCTGTTTTTT. This codes for CASSDWLAATTGELFF.

The V gene is TRBV5-5, the J gene TRBJ1-2; D gene uncertain. V dropped 2 bases and J dropped 6 bases, with 8 bases sitting between them. The length of the CDR3 is 12 residues. Germline CDR1 reads SGHKS; CDR2 reads YYEKEE (reference sequence). The CDR3 reads CASSLAADGYTF. The CDR3 DNA is TGTGCCAGCAGCTTAGCAGCGGATGGCTACACCTTC.

In its sample, this clone was seen a few times. The chain couples TRBV6-1 to TRBJ1-1; D gene ambiguous. The CDR3 totals 14 residues. From germline, CDR1 is MNHNS and CDR2 SASEGT. V was cut by 4 bases and J by 0 bases, with 9 bases left in between. CDR3 coding DNA: TGTGCCAGCAGTGCACAGACCATGAACACTGAAGCTTTCTTT. As protein: CASSAQTMNTEAFF.

This clone was seen more than once but under ten times. The gene calls are TRBV5-4 and TRBJ2-2; 7 bases are shared with TRBD1. From germline, CDR1 is SGHNT and CDR2 YYREEE (reference sequence). V shed 2 bases, J shed 5 bases, and the junction held 6 bases outside the gene matches. This CDR3 is 15 amino acids long. This chain's CDR3 is CASSFFDRETGELFF. CDR3 sequence (DNA): TGTGCCAGCAGCTTTTTTGACAGGGAAACCGGGGAGCTGTTTTTT.

The V gene is TRBV5-6, the J gene TRBJ2-5; 9 bases map to TRBD2. The germline V gene has CDR1 SGHDT and CDR2 YYEEEE. The V segment lost 1 base and the J segment 3 bases; nucleotides outside the gene matches: 4. This CDR3 comprises 15 residues. In DNA, the CDR3 is TGTGCCAGCAGCTTGCGATCTAGCGGGGAAGAGACCCAGTACTTC. This codes for CASSLRSSGEETQYF.

The V gene is TRBV2, the J gene TRBJ2-1, with D hard to call. This CDR3 contains 13 residues. With 4 bases removed from V and 9 bases from J, the gap between germline ends came to 13 bases. Germline-derived CDR1 and CDR2 are SNHLY and FYNNEI. The CDR3 region is CASSVAASGEQFF. The CDR3 DNA sequence: TGTGCCAGCAGTGTTGCGGCTTCTGGTGAGCAGTTCTTC.

V is TRBV14 and J is TRBJ2-1; 12 bases line up with TRBD2. The CDR3 runs to 16 residues. Germline CDR1 SGHDN, CDR2 FVKESK. V lost 1 base and J lost 7; bases outside the gene matches: 5. The CDR3 coding sequence is TGTGCCAGCAGCCAAGCGCTAGCGGGGGGGCGAAATGAGCAGTTCTTC. It is translated as CASSQALAGGRNEQFF.

The rearrangement joins TRBV28 to TRBJ1-5; D call uncertain. CDR3 length equals 14 residues. Germline loops: CDR1 MDHEN, CDR2 SYDVKM. V lost 6 bases, J lost 1 base, and 10 bases lay in between. The CDR3 spells CASSSTGSNQPQHF. The DNA for the CDR3 is TGTGCCAGCAGCTCAACCGGGAGCAATCAGCCCCAGCATTTT.

The chain has TRBV2 and TRBJ1-3; D is possibly TRBD1 (5 bases). The CDR3 runs 15 residues. The V end lost 5 bases, the J end lost 4 bases, and 15 bases lay between the germline ends. The germline V gene has CDR1 SNHLY and CDR2 FYNNEI. In DNA, the CDR3 is TGTGCCAGCAGTCGAATCCAGGGCGCAGGAAACACCATATATTTT. Encoded protein: CASSRIQGAGNTIYF.

The rearrangement links TRBV7-9 to TRBJ1-1; TRBD1 matches 9 bases. CDR1 SEHNR and CDR2 FQNEAQ come from the germline V gene (reference sequence). Trimming at V came to 5 bases and at J to 6 bases, leaving 7 bases not matched to a gene. CDR3 length equals 14 residues. The CDR3 region is CASSKQGADSEAFF. CDR3 nucleotide sequence: TGTGCCAGCAGCAAACAGGGGGCTGACTCTGAAGCTTTCTTT.

The V and J genes are TRBV2 and TRBJ2-5; TRBD1 is a possible D gene (5 bases). The CDR3 runs to 13 residues. Trimming pared 6 bases from V and 6 bases from J, leaving 14 bases between. The V gene's germline CDR1 is SNHLY and CDR2 FYNNEI. CDR3: CASRVDSRQTQYF. DNA of the CDR3: TGTGCCAGCAGGGTAGACAGCCGACAGACCCAGTACTTC.

The chain is built from TRBV28 and TRBJ2-3; 11 bases agree with TRBD1. CDR1 and CDR2 (germline): MDHEN, SYDVKM. Unmatched junction bases numbered 3, after V lost 3 bases and J lost 4 bases. This CDR3 has 15 residues. The CDR3 region has the DNA TGTGCCAGCAGTTTGGACAGGGGGCGCCCAGATACGCAGTATTTT. Residues: CASSLDRGRPDTQYF.

The chain has TRBV5-8 and TRBJ2-5; D uncertain. The length of the CDR3 is 13 residues. CDR1 is SGHTS, CDR2 YDEGEE, per germline. V was shortened by 0 bases and J by 2 bases, with 5 bases between the two germline ends. The CDR3 region has the DNA TGTGCCAGCAGCTTGGTCAGGCAAGAGACCCAGTACTTC. It yields the protein CASSLVRQETQYF.

This chain uses TRBV7-8 with TRBJ1-5; TRBD1 agrees at 9 bases. Germline V lookup: CDR1 SGHVS, CDR2 FQNEAQ. The CDR3 covers 16 residues. The V segment lost 2 bases and the J segment 4 bases; nucleotides outside the gene matches: 6. The CDR3 nucleotides are TGTGCCAGCAGCTTAAGGGGACAGGGTACTAATCAGCCCCAGCATTTT. As protein: CASSLRGQGTNQPQHF.

The chain carries TRBV18 and TRBJ2-7; 9 bases fit TRBD1. Germline V gene lookup returns CDR1 KGHSH and CDR2 LQKENI. CDR3 length equals 14 residues. The V segment lost 2 bases and the J segment 5 bases; nucleotides outside the gene matches: 4. The CDR3 here is CASSPSGQGNEQYV. The CDR3 DNA reads as TGTGCCAGCTCACCATCGGGACAGGGTAACGAGCAGTACGTC.

The chain uses TRBV9 and TRBJ2-7; 7 bases agree with TRBD1. There are 12 residues in the CDR3. Germline V gene lookup returns CDR1 SGDLS and CDR2 YYNGEE. V shed 0 bases and J 6 bases; nucleotides not matched to a gene: 0. This CDR3 reads CASSVDRGEQYV. As DNA, the CDR3 is TGTGCCAGCAGCGTAGACAGGGGCGAGCAGTACGTC.

The J gene is TRBJ2-7, the V gene TRBV5-6; D ambiguous. Germline V CDR1 and CDR2: SGHDT, YYEEEE. V was pared by 2 bases and J by 5 bases, with 11 bases between. The length of the CDR3 is 13 residues. The CDR3 sequence: CASSFTSIHEQYF. In DNA form, the CDR3 reads TGTGCCAGCAGCTTCACATCGATACACGAGCAGTACTTC.

This clone came up once. One end of the junction varies from germline; a read error may be responsible. The chain employs TRBV7-9 and TRBJ1-1, with D maybe TRBD1 (5 bases). There are 14 residues in the CDR3. The germline V gene encodes CDR1 SEHNR and CDR2 FQNEAQ (reference sequence). The DNA for the CDR3 is TGTTCCAGCAGCCCGTCGACAGTGGGCACTGAAGCTTTCTTT. This encodes CSSSPSTVGTEAFF.

The gene calls are TRBV7-8 and TRBJ1-6; D is ambiguous. The germline V and J ends were trimmed by 4 bases and 9 bases, with 7 bases remaining between them. This CDR3 contains 12 residues. Germline-derived CDR1 and CDR2 are SGHVS and FQNEAQ. The CDR3 spells CASSYGVSPLHF. As DNA, the CDR3 is TGTGCCAGCAGCTACGGAGTTTCACCCCTCCACTTT.

V gene TRBV20-1 combines with J gene TRBJ1-2; 8 bases map to TRBD1. V gave up 5 bases and J gave up 6 bases; unmatched junction bases: 2. CDR3 size: 11 residues. The germline gives CDR1 DFQATT, CDR2 SNEGSKA (reference sequence). For the CDR3, the DNA is TGCAGTGCTGGACAGGGCCATGGCTACACCTTC. Protein: CSAGQGHGYTF.

This clone has a handful of counts. The rearrangement uses TRBV5-1 and TRBJ1-1; TRBD1 matches at 9 bases. After removal of 4 bases from V and 0 bases from J, the junction contained 13 bases not matched to a gene. Germline loops: CDR1 SGHRS, CDR2 YFSETQ. CDR3 length equals 18 residues. The CDR3 here is CASSLERRTGVMNTEAFF. The CDR3 nucleotides read TGCGCCAGCAGCCTCGAAAGGAGGACAGGGGTCATGAACACTGAAGCTTTCTTT.

A few counts support this clone. The V gene is TRBV2, the J gene TRBJ2-1; 9 nucleotides agree with TRBD2. J lost 8 bases, V lost 5 bases, and 13 bases had no gene match. The CDR3 runs to 16 residues. Germline CDR1 SNHLY, CDR2 FYNNEI. In nucleotides, the CDR3 is TGTGCCAGCAGTCTGGGTTGGGGACTAGCCCCCGATGAGCAGTTCTTC. This translates into CASSLGWGLAPDEQFF.